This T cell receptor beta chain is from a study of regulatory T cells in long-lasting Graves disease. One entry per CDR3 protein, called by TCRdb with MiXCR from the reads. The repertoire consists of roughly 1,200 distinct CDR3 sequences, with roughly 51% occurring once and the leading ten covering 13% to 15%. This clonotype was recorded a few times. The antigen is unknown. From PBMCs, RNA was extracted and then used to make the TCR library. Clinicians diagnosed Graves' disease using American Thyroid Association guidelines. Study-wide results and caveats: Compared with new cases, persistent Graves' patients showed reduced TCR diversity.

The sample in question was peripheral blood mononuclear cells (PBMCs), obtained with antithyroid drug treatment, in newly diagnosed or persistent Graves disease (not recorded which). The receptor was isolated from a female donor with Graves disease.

As DNA, the CDR3 is TGTGCCAGCAGCTTCCCTTCCGCTAGCGTGGCCTACGAGCAGTACTTC. Translation: CASSFPSASVAYEQYF. V is TRBV7-9 and J is TRBJ2-7; perhaps TRBD2 as D (6 bases). The CDR3 length is 16 residues. The germline gives CDR1 SEHNR, CDR2 FQNEAQ (reference sequence). Trimming left V 3 bases short and J 2 bases short, with 17 bases between.